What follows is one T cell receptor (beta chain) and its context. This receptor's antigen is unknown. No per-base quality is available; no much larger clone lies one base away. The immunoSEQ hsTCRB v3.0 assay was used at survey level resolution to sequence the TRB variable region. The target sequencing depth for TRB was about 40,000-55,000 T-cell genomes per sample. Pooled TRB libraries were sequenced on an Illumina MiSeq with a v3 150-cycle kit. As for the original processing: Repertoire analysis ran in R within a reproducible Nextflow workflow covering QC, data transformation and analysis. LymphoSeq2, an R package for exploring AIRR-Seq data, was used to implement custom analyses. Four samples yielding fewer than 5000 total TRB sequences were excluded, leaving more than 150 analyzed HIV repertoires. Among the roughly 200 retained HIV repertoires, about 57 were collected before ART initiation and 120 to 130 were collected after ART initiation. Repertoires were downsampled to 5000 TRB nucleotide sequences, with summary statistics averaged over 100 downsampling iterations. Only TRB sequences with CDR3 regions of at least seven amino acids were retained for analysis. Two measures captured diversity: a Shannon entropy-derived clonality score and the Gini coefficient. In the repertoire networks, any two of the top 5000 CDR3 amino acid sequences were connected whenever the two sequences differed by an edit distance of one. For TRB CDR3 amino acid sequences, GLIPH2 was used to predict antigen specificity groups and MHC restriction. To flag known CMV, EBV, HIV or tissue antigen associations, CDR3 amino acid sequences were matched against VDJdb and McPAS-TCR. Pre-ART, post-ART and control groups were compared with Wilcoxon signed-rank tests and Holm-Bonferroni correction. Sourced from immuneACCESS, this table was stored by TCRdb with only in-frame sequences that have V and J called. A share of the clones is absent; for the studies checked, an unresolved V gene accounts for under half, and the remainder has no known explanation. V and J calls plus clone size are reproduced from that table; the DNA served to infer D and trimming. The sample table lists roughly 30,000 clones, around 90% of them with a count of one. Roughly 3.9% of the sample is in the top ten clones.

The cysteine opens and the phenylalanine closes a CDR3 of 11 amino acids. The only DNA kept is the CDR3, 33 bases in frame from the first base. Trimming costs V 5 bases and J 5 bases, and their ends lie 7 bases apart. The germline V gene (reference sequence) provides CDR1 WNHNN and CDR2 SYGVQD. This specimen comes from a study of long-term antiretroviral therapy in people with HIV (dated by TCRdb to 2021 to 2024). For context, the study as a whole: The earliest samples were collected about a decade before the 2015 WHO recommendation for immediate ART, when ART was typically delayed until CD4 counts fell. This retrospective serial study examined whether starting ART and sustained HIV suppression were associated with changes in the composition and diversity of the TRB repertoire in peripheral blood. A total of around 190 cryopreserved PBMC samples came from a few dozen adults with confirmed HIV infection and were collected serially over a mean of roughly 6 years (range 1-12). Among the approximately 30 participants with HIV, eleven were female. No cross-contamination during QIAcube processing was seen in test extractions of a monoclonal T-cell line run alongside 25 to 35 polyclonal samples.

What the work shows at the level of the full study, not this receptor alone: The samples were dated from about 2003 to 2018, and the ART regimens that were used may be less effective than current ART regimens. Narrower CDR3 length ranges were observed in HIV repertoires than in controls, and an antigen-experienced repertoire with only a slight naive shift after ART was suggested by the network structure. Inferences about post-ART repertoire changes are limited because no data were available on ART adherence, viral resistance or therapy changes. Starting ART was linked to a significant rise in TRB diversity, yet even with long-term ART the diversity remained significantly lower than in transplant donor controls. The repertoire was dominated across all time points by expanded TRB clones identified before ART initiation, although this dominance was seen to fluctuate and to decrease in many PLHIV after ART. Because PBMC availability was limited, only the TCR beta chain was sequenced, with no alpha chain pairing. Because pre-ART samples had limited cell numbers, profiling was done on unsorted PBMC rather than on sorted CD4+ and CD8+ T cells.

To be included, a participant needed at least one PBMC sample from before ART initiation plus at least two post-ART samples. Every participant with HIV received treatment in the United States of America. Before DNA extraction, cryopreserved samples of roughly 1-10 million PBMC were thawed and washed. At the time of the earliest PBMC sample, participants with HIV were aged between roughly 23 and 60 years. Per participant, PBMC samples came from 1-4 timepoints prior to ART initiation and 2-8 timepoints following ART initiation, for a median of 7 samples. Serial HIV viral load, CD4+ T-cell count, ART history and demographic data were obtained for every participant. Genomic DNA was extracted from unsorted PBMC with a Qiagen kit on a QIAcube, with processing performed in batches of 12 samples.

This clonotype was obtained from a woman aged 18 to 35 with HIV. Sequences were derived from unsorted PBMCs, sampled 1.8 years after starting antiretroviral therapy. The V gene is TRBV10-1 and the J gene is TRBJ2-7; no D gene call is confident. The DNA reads TGCGCCAGCAGTAAAAGAAACGAGCAGTACTTC. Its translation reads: CASSKRNEQYF.